This T cell receptor beta chain was sequenced for a study of cytomegalovirus exposure and HLA in healthy donors. Study conclusions and caveats: There were 150 to 200 TCR beta chains listed as cytomegalovirus-associated. A few chains tied to CMV proved CMV antigen-specific in vitro. An assumption of roughly uniform sequencing depth across donors underlay the presence/absence analyses.

The CDR3 extends over 17 amino acids. The V end was cut by 6 bases, the J end by 0 bases, with 18 bases between. Looked up from germline, CDR1 is SGHRS and CDR2 is YFSETQ. Note on this clone: Its antigen remains unknown.

PCR used 60 Vbeta primers and 13 Jbeta primers. Clones were read by immunoSEQ multiplex PCR, and TCRdb kept only the in-frame ones, dropping some. The data contain 120,000 or so clones, 55% to 75% of them singletons. This TCR was recovered from a man aged 25 to 40 in good health and CMV-seropositive. The gene calls are TRBV5-1 and TRBJ2-2; the D gene is possibly TRBD2 (8 bases). Material: PBMCs. CDR3 residues: CASKRERGTANTGELFF. CDR3 bases: TGCGCCAGCAAACGGGAGCGGGGGACAGCGAACACCGGGGAGCTGTTTTTT.